Below are 17 T cell receptor beta chains sequenced from a single sample in a study of blood T cell repertoires in COVID-19. This table comes from immunoSEQ multiplex PCR, and its TCRdb copy is limited to in-frame clones, with some not included. Of about 240,000 clones listed, around 85% are singletons. Sequencing input: peripheral blood. All receptors derive from a woman older than 75 with acute or convalescent COVID-19.

This chain uses TRBV2 with TRBJ1-1; D not resolved. CDR1 and CDR2 (germline): SNHLY, FYNNEI. The CDR3 covers 9 residues. Trimming took 7 bases from V and 6 from J, leaving 3 bases between them. Here the CDR3 reads CASTAEAFF. The CDR3 nucleotides are TGTGCCAGCACAGCTGAAGCTTTCTTT. The full variable domain, rest sourced from reference TRBV2 and TRBJ1-1, is EPEVTQTPSHQVTQMGQEVILRCVPISNHLYFYWYRQILGQKVEFLVSFYNNEISEKSEIFDDQFSVERPDGSNFTLKIRSTKLEDSAMYFCASTAEAFFGQGTRLTVV.

The rearrangement uses TRBV10-2 and TRBJ1-1; D is uncertain. CDR3 length: 12 residues. Germline V gene data show CDR1 as WSHSY and CDR2 as SAAADI. V gave up 8 bases and J gave up 5 bases, with 12 bases separating them. CDR3 DNA sequence: TGCGCCAGCGGGGTAGGGAGGACTGAAGCTTTCTTT. This encodes CASGVGRTEAFF.

The rearrangement links TRBV6-1 to TRBJ2-3; the D gene is possibly TRBD2 (5 bases). V gave up 1 base and J gave up 1 base, with 15 bases separating them. The germline V gene encodes CDR1 MNHNS and CDR2 SASEGT. The CDR3 totals 17 residues. CDR3 amino acids: CASSEVRGLGGTDTQYF. The CDR3 nucleotides are TGTGCCAGCAGTGAAGTCCGGGGTTTAGGCGGCACAGATACGCAGTATTTT.

This CDR3 is CAISEFRQGNTEAFF. CDR3 sequence (DNA): TGTGCCATCAGTGAGTTTAGACAGGGCAACACTGAAGCTTTCTTT. The V call is TRBV10-3, the J call TRBJ1-1; 7 bases align to TRBD1. CDR1 and CDR2 from the germline V gene are ENHRY and SYGVKD. V was pared by 1 base and J by 2 bases, with 4 bases of the junction left unmatched. CDR3 length: 15 amino acids.

V usage is TRBV5-4 and J usage is TRBJ1-1; 11 bases line up with TRBD1. Germline CDR1 is SGHNT and CDR2 is YYREEE (reference sequence). This CDR3 is built from 15 residues. Trimming at V came to 4 bases and at J to 4 bases, leaving 6 bases not matched to a gene. In DNA form, the CDR3 reads TGTGCCAGCAGCGTTCCCGGGACAGGGGGCACTGAAGCTTTCTTT. It yields the protein CASSVPGTGGTEAFF.

The chain employs TRBV5-1 and TRBJ2-2; D is perhaps TRBD2 (6 bases). The CDR3 totals 15 residues. The ends were cut back, 2 bases at V and 5 bases at J, with 13 bases in the middle. Germline V CDR1 and CDR2: SGHRS, YFSETQ. The CDR3 region is CASSFVGGRTGELFF. CDR3 DNA: TGCGCCAGCAGCTTCGTCGGGGGAAGGACCGGGGAGCTGTTTTTT.

Regarding this clone: Distinct nucleotide sequences in the sample also encode this CDR3. This rearrangement joins TRBV18 to TRBJ1-6; TRBD1 agrees at 9 bases. The CDR3 extends over 14 amino acids. V was pared by 4 bases and J by 7 bases, with 2 bases of the junction left unmatched. Germline CDR1 and CDR2: KGHSH and LQKENI. CDR3: CASSRDRVNSPLHF. Written as DNA, the CDR3 is TGTGCCAGCTCACGGGACAGGGTGAATTCACCCCTCCACTTT.

The V call is TRBV6-6, the J call TRBJ2-7, with TRBD2 matching over 8 bases. CDR1 and CDR2 (germline): MNHNY, SVGAGI (reference sequence). The CDR3 spans 15 residues. J gave up 5 bases and V 2 bases, and 8 bases lay outside the gene matches. The CDR3 coding sequence is TGTGCCAGCAGTTACACTCCCGGCGGGGGGCACGAGCAGTACTTC. Its translation: CASSYTPGGGHEQYF.

The chain links TRBV7-3 to TRBJ2-3, with 12 bases fitting TRBD1. CDR1 and CDR2 from the germline V gene are SGHTA and FQGTGA. The CDR3 contains 20 residues. V shed 0 bases and J 0 bases; nucleotides not matched to a gene: 10. The CDR3 spells CASSLTGQGATILSTDTQYF. CDR3 sequence (DNA): TGTGCCAGCAGCTTAACGGGACAGGGGGCTACCATTCTTAGCACAGATACGCAGTATTTT. Full variable domain (outside the CDR3, taken from reference TRBV7-3 and TRBJ2-3): GAGVSQTPSNKVTEKGKYVELRCDPISGHTALYWYRQSLGQGPEFLIYFQGTGAADDSGLPNDRFFAVRPEGSVSTLKIQRTERGDSAVYLCASSLTGQGATILSTDTQYFGPGTRLTVL.

This chain connects TRBV15 to TRBJ1-5; D possibly corresponds to TRBD1 (5 bases). The CDR3 totals 13 residues. Trimming removed 4 bases from V and 2 bases from J, with 6 bases in between. Per germline, CDR1 LNHNV and CDR2 YYDKDF (reference sequence). The CDR3 coding sequence is TGTGCCACCAGCAAAGGGGGCAATCAGCCCCAGCATTTT. This encodes CATSKGGNQPQHF.

The chain employs TRBV19 and TRBJ2-7; weak D call: TRBD2 (7 bases). The CDR3 extends over 16 amino acids. Germline V gives CDR1 LNHDA, CDR2 SQIVND (reference sequence). Trimming removed 4 bases from V and 0 bases from J, with 16 bases in between. The CDR3 spells CASSTLRRGPSYEQYF. The DNA for the CDR3 is TGTGCCAGTAGTACCCTACGGCGGGGGCCCTCCTACGAGCAGTACTTC.

This rearrangement joins TRBV16 to TRBJ2-1; no reliable D call. CDR1 KGHSY and CDR2 FQNENV come from the germline V gene. The CDR3 loop spans 13 amino acids. The V end was cut by 4 bases, the J end by 6 bases, with 10 bases between. The CDR3 protein is CASSLNAPNEQFF. The CDR3 DNA reads as TGTGCCAGCAGCCTCAACGCGCCCAATGAGCAGTTCTTC.

The chain links TRBV6-1 to TRBJ2-2, with D unresolved. V was cut by 2 bases and J by 5 bases, with 6 bases left in between. CDR1 and CDR2 from the germline V gene are MNHNS and SASEGT. The CDR3 sequence is 13 residues long. In nucleotides, the CDR3 is TGTGCCAGCAGTGAAACGAGGACCGGGGAGCTGTTTTTT. It codes for CASSETRTGELFF.

The chain uses TRBV18 and TRBJ2-1, with no clear D. Germline loops: CDR1 KGHSH, CDR2 LQKENI. V lost 0 bases and J lost 0, with 9 bases in between. The CDR3 sequence is 16 residues long. As DNA, the CDR3 is TGTGCCAGCTCACCACCGAGTCTGAGCTCCTACAATGAGCAGTTCTTC. Translating it yields CASSPPSLSSYNEQFF.

The V and J genes are TRBV6-5 and TRBJ1-4; D might be TRBD1 (6 bases). Trimming removed 0 bases from V and 6 bases from J, with 11 bases in between. The CDR3 is made up of 15 amino acids. Germline CDR1 reads MNHEY; CDR2 reads SVGAGI. The DNA of the CDR3 is TGTGCCAGCAGTTACTCGGGGGGGGCTTATGAAAAACTGTTTTTT. This gives the protein CASSYSGGAYEKLFF.

V and J are TRBV6-5 and TRBJ1-5; TRBD1 matches at 8 bases. V shed 6 bases and J 6 bases; nucleotides not matched to a gene: 10. The germline V gene has CDR1 MNHEY and CDR2 SVGAGI. This CDR3 has 15 amino acids. The CDR3 DNA reads as TGTGCCAGCAGGGGTGCAGGGGGCTTAGGTCAGCCCCAGCATTTT. Translated: CASRGAGGLGQPQHF.

The chain recombines TRBV28 with TRBJ1-2, with unresolved D. The V end was cut by 3 bases, the J end by 7 bases, with 15 bases between. Germline values: CDR1 MDHEN, CDR2 SYDVKM. The CDR3 contains 14 residues. The CDR3 nucleotides read TGTGCCAGCAGTTTGGAGCCCCAGACCCCTGGCTACACCTTC. Translating gives CASSLEPQTPGYTF.